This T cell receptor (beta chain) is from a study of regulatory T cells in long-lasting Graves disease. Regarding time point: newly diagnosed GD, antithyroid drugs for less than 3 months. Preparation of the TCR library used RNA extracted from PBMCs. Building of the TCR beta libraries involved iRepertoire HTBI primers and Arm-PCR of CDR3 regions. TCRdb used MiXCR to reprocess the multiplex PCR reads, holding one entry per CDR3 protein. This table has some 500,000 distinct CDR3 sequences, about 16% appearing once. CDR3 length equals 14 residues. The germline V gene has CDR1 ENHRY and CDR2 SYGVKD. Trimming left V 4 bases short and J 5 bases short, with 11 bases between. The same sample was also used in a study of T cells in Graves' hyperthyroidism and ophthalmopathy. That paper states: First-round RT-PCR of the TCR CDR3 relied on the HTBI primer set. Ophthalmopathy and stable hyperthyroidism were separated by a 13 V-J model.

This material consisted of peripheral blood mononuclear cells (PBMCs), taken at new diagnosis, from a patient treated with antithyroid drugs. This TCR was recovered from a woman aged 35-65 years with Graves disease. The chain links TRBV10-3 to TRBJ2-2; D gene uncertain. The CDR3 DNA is TGTGCCATCAGTGGGAGCGAGAGAACCGGGGAGCTGTTTTTT. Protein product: CAISGSERTGELFF.